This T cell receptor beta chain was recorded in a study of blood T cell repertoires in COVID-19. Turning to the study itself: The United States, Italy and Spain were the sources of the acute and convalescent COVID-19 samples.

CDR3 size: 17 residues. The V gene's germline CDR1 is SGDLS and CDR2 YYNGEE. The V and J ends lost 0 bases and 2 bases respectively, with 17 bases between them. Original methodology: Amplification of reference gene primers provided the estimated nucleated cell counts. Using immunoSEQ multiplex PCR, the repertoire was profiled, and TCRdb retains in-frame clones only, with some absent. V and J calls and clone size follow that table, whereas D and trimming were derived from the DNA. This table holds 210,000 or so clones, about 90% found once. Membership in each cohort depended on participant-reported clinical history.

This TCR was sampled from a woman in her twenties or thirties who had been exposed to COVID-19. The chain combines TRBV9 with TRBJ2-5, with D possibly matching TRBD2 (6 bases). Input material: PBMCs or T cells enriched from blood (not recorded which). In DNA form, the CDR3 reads TGTGCCAGCAGCGTAGAGGCAGCTGGGGAGGATCAAGAGACCCAGTACTTC. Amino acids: CASSVEAAGEDQETQYF.